This TCR beta chain originates from a study of cytomegalovirus exposure and HLA in healthy donors (dated by TCRdb to 2016 to 2017). Looking at the study overall: According to an earlier analysis of around 600 of the donors, some 180 million T cells yielded 117 million unique TCR beta sequences and around 300 Gb of sequence data. Across 398 genotyped donors of the cohort, an average of about 250,000 unique TCR beta nucleotide sequences per donor were sequenced, and roughly 17% of those sequences were non-productive. All discovery cohort repertoires had been generated using a single sequencing platform. To study patterns of TCR occurrence, a later analysis re-analyzed previously published TCR beta repertoires from just over 650 donors and added high-resolution HLA genotyping. The number of donors typed differed by locus, with roughly 629-640 for A, B, C, DRB1 and DQB1, about 500 for DQA1, 600 to 610 for DPA1, and over 400 for DPB1. The genetic ancestry cluster associated with self-reported Caucasian donors included 81% of the roughly 410 genotyped donors. The aim of the study was to test whether cataloging public T cell receptors could identify signatures of past pathogen exposure. HLA typing covered class I and class II loci at four-digit resolution. A later genetic analysis took genome-wide SNP genotypes for 398 of the 666 donors and used that subset as a discovery cohort. An early release that covered roughly 600 HLA-typed donors contained approximately 300 gigabases of sequencing data and tens of millions of unique TCR sequences. Rather than using new phenotypic data, the later analysis identified candidate immune exposures from TCR beta sequences and from how often those sequences occurred across donors. To predict cytomegalovirus infection status, the study combined high-throughput TCR immunosequencing, statistical association of individual TCRs with disease status, and machine learning. The study used immunosequencing to profile the T cell repertoires of several hundred subjects and linked those repertoires to cytomegalovirus serostatus. A separate validation cohort of 90 to 150 different subjects was used in addition to the roughly 720-subject first cohort. An earlier analysis of several hundred of the donors applied high-throughput TCR beta sequencing to assess whether each TCR beta V gene segment acted as functional or pseudogenic. Because of strong linkage in the cohort, roughly five DR-DQ haplotypes were treated as single units for association and clustering. Donor age, sex, ethnicity and CMV serostatus were collected together with the repertoire data.

What the work shows at the level of the full study, not this receptor alone: A further reported finding was that TCR beta sequences accurately predicted the HLA-A and HLA-B alleles for most subjects in the first cohort. Some IMGT-functional V segments, including TRBV6-2 and TRBV6-3, could not be told apart with the 87-base-pair reads, so those segments were excluded. The presence/absence analyses assumed that sequencing depth was roughly uniform across donors, and that assumption may not be true. This cohort had only TCR beta chains sequenced, and the lack of alpha or paired-chain data limited which features could be detected. In a later analysis, several top co-occurrence clusters were reported to appear linked to parvovirus B19, influenza, CMV and Epstein-Barr virus. In an earlier analysis of roughly 560 of the donors, most TCR beta V segments were observed in productive rearrangements about 87% or about 30% of the time, broadly matching IMGT annotations. The classifier was reported to diagnose cytomegalovirus status with high specificity and sensitivity in both the original cohort and the validation cohort. Compared with the approximately 720-donor mean, donors in an Asian-associated ancestry cluster had fewer N-insertions in productive TCRs, according to a later genetic analysis. Correlated functional status among segregating V segments might reflect linkage disequilibrium, but an unknown experimental factor could not be ruled out. While some public TCRs were present in many individuals, most TCR sequences turned up only very rarely across donors. A cluster of highly shared sequence variants was judged likely to represent a technical artifact of the sequencing pipeline. A later analysis found that TCR association rates varied across HLA loci, with DRB1 alleles showing the most associated TCRs and HLA-C alleles the fewest. The authors suggested that the approach could potentially be extended to other disease states and immunological phenotypes. The study listed approximately 150 TCR beta chains as associated with cytomegalovirus. Roughly 17 rarely observed V segments, including chromosome 9 orphons, were excluded from the earlier analysis of some 590 of the donors because counts were too low. Assigning TCR associations to individual alleles was difficult when HLA alleles, especially DR and DQ, strongly co-occurred. In vitro tests confirmed that a few of the cytomegalovirus-associated TCR beta chains recognize cytomegalovirus antigens. Because HLA typing was unavailable for some donors at each locus, only the typed subset was used in association tests. V-gene and J-gene trimming of TCR beta chains was associated with a missense DCLRE1C variant in a later genetic analysis, and the association was replicated in an independent cohort. A later analysis found that HLA-associated TCR beta chains were more clonally expanded and had lower generation probabilities than equally common non-associated chains. Immune exposure information for the cohort was limited to CMV serostatus. A later analysis found that most CMV-associated TCR beta chains appeared HLA-restricted, with HLA associations seemingly driven largely by CMV exposure. At a false discovery rate of 0.05, a later analysis linked 15,000 to 20,000 TCR beta sequences to specific HLA alleles.

From the cysteine up to the phenylalanine, the CDR3 has a length of 15 residues. The read is trimmed to its CDR3 DNA, 45 bases read in frame from base 1. Germline trimming: 0 bases from V, 7 bases from J; junction bases outside gene matches: 11. Reading the germline V gene (reference sequence) gives CDR1 GTSNPN and CDR2 SVGIG. The method was the immunoSEQ multiplex PCR assay. For the multiplex PCR, a mixture combining 60 forward primers for TCR Vbeta segments and 13 reverse primers for TCR Jbeta segments was used. Amplification of the CDR3 region of rearranged TCR beta genes was performed with a multiplex PCR assay on genomic DNA. The amplified TCR beta libraries were sequenced on the Illumina HiSeq System as 87-base-pair reads. From the authors' description of their analysis: Across the 670 or so repertoires, a later analysis counted about 81 million unique TCR beta chains, roughly 11 million of which were shared by at least two donors. Raw reads were error-corrected and collapsed into unique sequences by a nearest-neighbor algorithm in which closely related sequences were merged to remove PCR and sequencing errors. V, D and J gene segments were assigned by aligning CDR3 sequences to IMGT reference sequences. For a sequence to be retained, at least a six-nucleotide match to both a V gene segment and a J gene segment was required. Rearrangements were classified as productive when the CDR3 lacked stop codons and remained in frame with V and J, and all other rearrangements were classified as non-productive. CDR3 was defined according to IMGT convention as the region running from the second conserved V-encoded cysteine to the conserved J-encoded phenylalanine. In an earlier analysis of more than 550 of the donors, sequences lacking an unambiguous match to a single V gene segment were excluded. In an earlier analysis of 587 of the donors, a V segment was called functional when productive rearrangements were above 56.7%, and segregating when the standard deviation between donors exceeded 5%. To diagnose cytomegalovirus status from the catalog of TCR beta chain sequences, a statistical classification framework was built. V and J gene assignment, in a later analysis, came from comparing TCR nucleotide sequences with IMGT/GENE-DB human TR gene sequences. The TCRdist pipeline was used in a later analysis to assign CDR3 sequences and most-parsimonious VDJ recombination scenarios. In a later analysis, every TCR beta chain was defined by the combination of its CDR3 amino acid sequence and its V-gene family, and reads without a unique V-gene family were dropped. In a later analysis, 450 to 600 highly shared, low-generation-probability nucleotide sequences were removed to address suspected cross-contamination and a sequencing artifact. In a later analysis, a clonal expansion index for each public chain was calculated from normalized within-repertoire ranks of inferred template counts. A later analysis computed generation probabilities with a VDJ recombination model fitted to out-of-frame rearrangements, and checked the results against IGoR. In a later analysis, TCR-TCR, TCR-HLA and TCR-CMV co-occurrence was scored with hypergeometric tests, and a repertoire-size bias correction was applied to TCR pairs. In a later analysis, false discovery rates were estimated by permuting HLA or CMV assignments 20 times. In a later analysis, co-occurring TCRs were grouped using DBSCAN, with TCRdist sequence similarity added in when clustering inside HLA-allele-positive subsets. Co-occurrence clustering excluded repertoires with fewer than 30,000 or more than 120,000 public chains, plus five with anomalous nucleotide sharing. The table comes from immuneACCESS by way of TCRdb, which keeps in-frame sequences with V and J called. Part of the clones is missing from these tables; in studies checked, under half for an unresolved V gene and the rest for unknown reasons. V and J calls and clone size come straight from that table; D and trimming were deduced from the DNA. The record for this sample contains 45,000 to 55,000 clones. The ten largest clonotypes hold 26% of the sample.

The cohort comprised hundreds of healthy bone marrow donors. Cohort members were all nominally healthy when sampled, although unrecorded immune exposures were likely present. The donor was CMV seropositive and belonged to the group of about 290 seropositive cohort members. Every donor gave a peripheral blood sample, and the peripheral blood mononuclear cells from that sample were used for TCR beta sequencing. The Qiagen DNeasy Blood Extraction Kit was used to extract genomic DNA from the blood cell samples. Worth noting for this clone: Its binding antigen is unknown.

Sequencing was done on a sample of PBMCs. In this chain, TRBV30 is recombined with TRBJ2-5; 7 bases in between match TRBD2. The TCR was taken from a middle-aged man in good health and CMV-seropositive. CDR3 region: CAWSVVGLGGGTQYF. The DNA sequence follows: TGTGCCTGGAGTGTAGTTGGTCTAGGCGGGGGGACCCAGTACTTC.